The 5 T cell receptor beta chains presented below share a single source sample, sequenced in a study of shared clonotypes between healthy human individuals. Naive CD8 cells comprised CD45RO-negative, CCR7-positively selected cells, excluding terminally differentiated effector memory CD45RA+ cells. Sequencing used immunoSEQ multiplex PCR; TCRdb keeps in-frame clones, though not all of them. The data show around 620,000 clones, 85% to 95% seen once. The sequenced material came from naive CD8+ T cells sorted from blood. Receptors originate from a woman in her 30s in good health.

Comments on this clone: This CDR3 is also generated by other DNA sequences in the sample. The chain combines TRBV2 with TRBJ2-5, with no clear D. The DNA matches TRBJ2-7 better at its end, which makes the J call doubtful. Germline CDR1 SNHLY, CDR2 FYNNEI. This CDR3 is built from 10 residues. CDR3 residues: CASSGYEQYF. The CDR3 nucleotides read TGTGCCAGCAGTGGGTACGAGCAGTACTTC.

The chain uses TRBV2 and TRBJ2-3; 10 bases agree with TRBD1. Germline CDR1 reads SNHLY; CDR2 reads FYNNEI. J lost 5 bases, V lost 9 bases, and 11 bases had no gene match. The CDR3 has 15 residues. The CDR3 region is CARRESGQGLDTQYF. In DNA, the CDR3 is TGTGCCAGGAGGGAGTCGGGACAGGGGTTAGATACGCAGTATTTT.

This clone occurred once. The CDR3 nucleotides are TGTGCCAGCAGCATCAGACTAGGGAGCGAGCAGTACTTC. This gives the protein CASSIRLGSEQYF. The J gene is TRBJ2-7, the V gene TRBV7-9; weak D call: TRBD2 (6 bases). V was cut by 5 bases and J by 6 bases, with 14 bases left in between. The CDR3 has 13 amino acids. Germline V lookup: CDR1 SEHNR, CDR2 FQNEAQ (reference sequence).

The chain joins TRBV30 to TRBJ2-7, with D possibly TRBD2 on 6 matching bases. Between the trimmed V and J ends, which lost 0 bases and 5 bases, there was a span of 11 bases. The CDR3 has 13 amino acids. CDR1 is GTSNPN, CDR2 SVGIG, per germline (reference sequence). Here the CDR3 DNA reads TGTGCCTGGAGTGTAGGAGGGCCCAACGAGCAGTACTTC. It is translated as CAWSVGGPNEQYF.

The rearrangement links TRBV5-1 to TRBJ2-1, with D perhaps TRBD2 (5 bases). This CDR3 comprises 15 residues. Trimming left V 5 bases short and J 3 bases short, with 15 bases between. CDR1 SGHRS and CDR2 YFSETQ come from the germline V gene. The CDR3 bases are TGCGCCAGCAGGCCCCAGGACTCCCACTACAATGAGCAGTTCTTC. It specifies CASRPQDSHYNEQFF.